This TCR beta chain appears in the sequencing data of a study of identical twins. Study findings and constraints: There is a chance that invariant MAIT and iNKT cells partially muddied zero-insertion analyses. Conclusions relied on cross-sectional statistical analysis, not following the same donors.

This clonotype came up a few times. Its antigen is not known. V was pared by 1 base and J by 7 bases, with 16 bases between. Germline V gene lookup returns CDR1 LGHNA and CDR2 YNFKEQ. The length of the CDR3 is 15 residues. TCRdb fed the 5' RACE reads into MiXCR, producing one record per CDR3 protein. In the table there are 200,000 to 250,000 distinct CDR3 sequences, about 7.5% of which are singletons. This sample also appeared in a second study, on yellow fever vaccine responses in identical twins.

This TCR came from a woman aged 18-35 years in good health. The gene calls are TRBV4-2 and TRBJ1-1; possible D gene TRBD1, 6 bases. The sample was memory (CD45RO+) T cells sorted from blood. The CDR3 nucleotides are TGTGCCAGCAGCCAAGCGGACGGACAGTATAGTGAAGCTTTCTTT. Translated, it gives CASSQADGQYSEAFF.